This record looks at one T cell receptor (beta chain) sequence and its context. Its cognate antigen has yet to be identified. Base qualities are not recorded, but no much larger clone differs from it by a single base. TRB sequencing used genomic DNA with the immunoSEQ assay at survey resolution or the hsTCRB kit. Processing in the source paper ran as follows. The immunoSEQ software was used for initial read processing, and the LymphoSeq R package was used for repertoire analyses. For each TRB dataset, clonality was calculated as 1 minus normalized Shannon entropy, and the Gini coefficient was computed as well. To infer phenotypes in unsorted samples, TRB sequences from sorted subsets of the recipient or donor were mapped onto the unsorted samples of the same recipient. TCRdb mirrors the immuneACCESS table, restricted to in-frame sequences. Some clones are absent from its copies; in checked studies, under half trace to an unresolved V gene, and the reason for the others is unknown. The V and J calls and clone size come from that table; D and trimming were worked out from the DNA. The sample features about 7,900 clones, and none is a singleton. Roughly 6% of the sample rests with the top ten.

The treatment or condition label, as the study defines it: high-dose cyclophosphamide on days +3 and +4 as single-agent GVHD prophylaxis. Busulfan and fludarabine conditioning, a related or unrelated marrow graft, and cyclophosphamide on days +3 and +4 were given to PTCy patients. PTCy-treated patients came from a prospective multi-institutional clinical trial. Peripheral blood and bone marrow mononuclear cells were isolated by Ficoll-Hypaque density centrifugation and were cryopreserved. This sample stems from a study of T cells after posttransplantation cyclophosphamide (TCRdb year 2016). Background on the whole study: The study tracked T cell repertoire reconstitution by TRB sequencing after myeloablative bone marrow transplantation using posttransplantation cyclophosphamide as GVHD prophylaxis. Antigen receptor sequencing was done on samples from around 32 PTCy-treated patients and from approximately 15 related bone marrow donors of those patients. Blood from all 35 or so PTCy patients who had 1-year posttransplant specimens underwent TRB sequencing. TRB sequencing was also done on up to 3 additional blood samples from 2 to 5.2 years after transplant in 3 patients, and on pretransplant blood from 4 patients. Because TRA and TRB clonality were tightly correlated in 9 samples, subsequent TCR analyses were focused on TRB only. Public TRB sequences were checked against a database of over 3,500 sequences associated with responses to pathogens, tumor antigens, self-antigens and alloantigens. Broad study findings and their caveats: At 1-2 months, donor-recipient similarity was low but rose over the first year, and the later blood repertoires were often dominated by donor CD8+ memory clones. The TRB repertoires of T cells infiltrating skin or the GI tract showed only limited overlap with the TRB repertoires found in blood. Across under 50 patients, recipient CMV seropositivity and CMV reactivation were highly associated with TRB clonality; PTCy diversity was similar to CNI/methotrexate controls.

Per the germline V gene, MNHEY is the CDR1 and SVGEGT is the CDR2. The CDR3 runs 15 residues from the cysteine to the phenylalanine. Here the CDR3 DNA is all that survives: 45 bases in frame from base 1. The source was PBMCs, collected after an allogeneic stem cell transplant with post-transplant cyclophosphamide. The chain links TRBV6-2 or TRBV6-3 with TRBJ2-5; TRBD2 agrees with 11 junctional bases. The DNA end lines up better with TRBJ2-7; the J call may be wrong. The receptor's source is a male patient aged 30 to 40 who received an allogeneic stem cell transplant from an unrelated donor, was CMV-positive, and had acute and chronic GVHD. After a transplant, some T cells may have been passed on by the graft donor. At the DNA level, the sequence is TGTGCCAGCAGTTACGGGACTAGCGGTACCTACGAGCAGTACTTC. Translated, it gives CASSYGTSGTYEQYF.